The 18 T cell receptor beta chains below all came from one sample that was sequenced in a study of blood T cell repertoires in COVID-19. Data came from immunoSEQ multiplex PCR; TCRdb stores just in-frame clones and leaves some out. Here the sample spans hundreds of thousands of clones, approximately 90% being singletons. The sequenced material came from PBMCs or T cells enriched from blood (not recorded which). Receptors were obtained from a man over 45 who had been exposed to COVID-19.

This clone appeared once. The V gene is TRBV30, the J gene TRBJ1-5; 7 bases agree with TRBD1. Germline V gene lookup returns CDR1 GTSNPN and CDR2 SVGIG (reference sequence). Trimming took 2 bases from V and 4 from J; bases not matched to a gene: 8. This CDR3 spans 15 amino acids. CDR3 residues: CAWSPGTAYNQPQHF. For the CDR3, the DNA is TGTGCCTGGAGTCCCGGGACAGCTTATAATCAGCCCCAGCATTTT.

V and J are TRBV5-1 and TRBJ1-1; unclear D gene. With 2 bases removed from V and 2 bases from J, the gap between germline ends came to 10 bases. The CDR3 spans 14 residues. Germline values: CDR1 SGHRS, CDR2 YFSETQ. The CDR3 bases are TGCGCCAGCAGCTTCCGGGAAAGCAACACTGAAGCTTTCTTT. This gives the protein CASSFRESNTEAFF.

V gene TRBV30 combines with J gene TRBJ2-5; the D gene is possibly TRBD1 (5 bases). CDR1 is GTSNPN and CDR2 is SVGIG in the germline V gene (reference sequence). Trimming shortened V by 1 base and J by 5 bases, and 17 bases separated the two germline ends. This CDR3 has 15 residues. For the CDR3, the DNA is TGTGCCTGGAGTGGTCCCGGGCAGGGTGGGGAGACCCAGTACTTC. Translation: CAWSGPGQGGETQYF.

The rearrangement links TRBV18 to TRBJ1-6; 7 bases fit TRBD1. CDR3 length equals 15 residues. Germline CDR1 is KGHSH and CDR2 is LQKENI. V shed 2 bases, J shed 14 bases, and the junction held 12 bases outside the gene matches. CDR3 protein: CASSPDRAAPGSLHF. Written as DNA, the CDR3 is TGTGCCAGCTCACCAGACAGGGCGGCACCAGGATCCCTCCACTTT.

This chain connects TRBV6-1 to TRBJ2-7; TRBD2 agrees at 11 bases. Germline CDR1 and CDR2: MNHNS and SASEGT. The length of the CDR3 is 16 residues. The trim removed 4 bases at V and 4 bases at J, leaving 9 bases unmatched. The CDR3 reads CASSGGPTSGAYEQYF. The DNA for the CDR3 is TGTGCCAGCAGTGGGGGTCCGACTAGCGGGGCTTACGAGCAGTACTTC.

V and J are TRBV5-1 and TRBJ2-1, with D possibly being TRBD1 (6 bases). The CDR3 sequence is 16 residues long. The germline V and J ends were trimmed by 3 bases and 4 bases, with 17 bases remaining between them. CDR1 and CDR2 from the germline V gene are SGHRS and YFSETQ. The CDR3 is CASSSLGTRRYNEQFF. Written as DNA, the CDR3 is TGCGCCAGCAGCTCACTTGGGACAAGGAGATACAATGAGCAGTTCTTC.

The table lists this clone with a few counts. The chain uses TRBV10-3 and TRBJ2-1, with 8 bases identical to TRBD2. The V segment lost 0 bases and the J segment 4 bases; nucleotides outside the gene matches: 5. Germline V CDR1 and CDR2: ENHRY, SYGVKD. The CDR3 is 16 amino acids. The CDR3 DNA follows: TGTGCCATCAGTGAGTCAAGCGGGGGTACTTACAATGAGCAGTTCTTC. This encodes CAISESSGGTYNEQFF.

The chain has TRBV5-4 and TRBJ2-3; TRBD1 aligns across 8 bases. The CDR3 sequence is 17 residues long. In germline, CDR1 is SGHNT, CDR2 YYREEE (reference sequence). Trimming cost V 4 bases and J 3 bases; bases outside gene matches: 13. DNA for the CDR3: TGTGCCAGCAGCCAAGGAAAGACAGGGGCGCGTACAGATACGCAGTATTTT. Its protein product is CASSQGKTGARTDTQYF. Looking up the rest from reference TRBV5-4 and TRBJ2-3 gives the full variable domain: ETGVTQSPTHLIKTRGQQVTLRCSSQSGHNTVSWYQQALGQGPQFIFQYYREEENGRGNFPPRFSGLQFPNYSSELNVNALELDDSALYLCASSQGKTGARTDTQYFGPGTRLTVL.

The chain joins TRBV11-3 to TRBJ1-1; possible D gene TRBD1, 6 bases. V lost 5 bases, J lost 5 bases, and 12 bases lay in between. This CDR3 contains 13 residues. Germline CDR1 reads SGHNT; CDR2 reads YENEEA. The CDR3 bases are TGTGCCAGCAGCGTACTACAGGGTACTGAAGCTTTCTTT. It translates to CASSVLQGTEAFF. The variable domain in full, completed from reference TRBV11-3 and TRBJ1-1, reads EAGVVQSPRYKIIEKKQPVAFWCNPISGHNTLYWYLQNLGQGPELLIRYENEEAVDDSQLPKDRFSAERLKGVDSTLKIQPAELGDSAVYLCASSVLQGTEAFFGQGTRLTVV.

CDR3 nucleotide sequence: TGTGCCAGCAGCCAAGGGAAACTAGCGACGGTCAATGAGCAGTTCTTC. It specifies CASSQGKLATVNEQFF. This sequence joins TRBV3-1 (or the pseudogene TRBV3-2) and TRBJ2-1; 7 bases are shared with TRBD2. CDR1 and CDR2 (germline): LGHDT, YNNKEL (reference sequence). This CDR3 is built from 16 residues. Losses at the gene ends were 1 base for V and 6 bases for J; bases not matched to a gene: 9.

V and J are TRBV3-1 (or the pseudogene TRBV3-2) and TRBJ1-2; 9 bases agree with TRBD1. This CDR3 has 14 amino acids. The germline V gene encodes CDR1 LGHDT and CDR2 YNNKEL (reference sequence). V trimming: 4 bases; J trimming: 7 bases; junction bases outside the gene matches: 7. This chain's CDR3 is CASSPTDRGGGYTF. CDR3 DNA: TGTGCCAGCAGCCCCACGGACAGGGGTGGTGGCTACACCTTC.

V usage is TRBV7-9 and J usage is TRBJ2-5, with D perhaps matching TRBD1 (5 bases). The CDR3 totals 13 residues. Germline loops: CDR1 SEHNR, CDR2 FQNEAQ (reference sequence). Deletions cut 7 bases from V and 1 base from J, with 10 bases between. The CDR3 nucleotides are TGTGCCAGCAACGGTGACAGCCAAGAGACCCAGTACTTC. Its protein product is CASNGDSQETQYF.

The chain carries TRBV2 and TRBJ2-3; 10 positions match TRBD1. Unmatched junction bases numbered 4, after V lost 7 bases and J lost 3 bases. CDR3 size: 14 residues. Germline assignment: CDR1 SNHLY and CDR2 FYNNEI. The CDR3 reads CASMWDRGTDTQYF. The CDR3 DNA reads as TGTGCCAGCATGTGGGACAGGGGAACAGATACGCAGTATTTT.

This chain links TRBV7-9 with TRBJ1-1; 8 positions match TRBD1. The DNA end is a closer match to TRBJ1-6, so the J assignment may be wrong. In germline, CDR1 is SEHNR, CDR2 FQNEAQ (reference sequence). This CDR3 has 11 residues. The CDR3 region has the DNA TGTGCCAGCAGCCCAGGGGGCCCCCTCCACTTT. Protein: CASSPGGPLHF.

The CDR3 is CASSMQANQPQHF. The CDR3 nucleotides are TGTGCCAGTAGTATGCAGGCCAATCAGCCCCAGCATTTT. V is TRBV19 and J is TRBJ1-5; unclear D gene. V was pared by 3 bases and J by 3 bases, with 6 bases between. The CDR3 runs 13 residues. Germline CDR1 reads LNHDA; CDR2 reads SQIVND (reference sequence).

The gene calls are TRBV12-3 or TRBV12-4 and TRBJ1-5; weak D call: TRBD1 (6 bases). CDR3 length: 13 residues. Trimming removed 6 bases at V and 5 bases at J, with 11 bases between. CDR3 nucleotide sequence: TGTGCCAGCAGCTCCCGACAGGATCAGCCCCAGCATTTT. It encodes CASSSRQDQPQHF.

This sequence joins TRBV19 and TRBJ2-1, with D tentatively TRBD2 (6 bases). The germline CDR1 and CDR2 sequences are LNHDA and SQIVND (reference sequence). V shed 8 bases and J shed 8 bases, with 10 bases lying between them. This CDR3 spans 11 amino acids. The CDR3 sequence is CASGLRDEQFF. The CDR3 region has the DNA TGTGCCAGTGGACTACGGGATGAGCAGTTCTTC.

The chain carries TRBV18 and TRBJ1-2; D is perhaps TRBD1 (6 bases). The V end lost 6 bases, the J end lost 0 bases, and 20 bases lay between the germline ends. The CDR3 has 17 amino acids. Germline CDR1 is KGHSH and CDR2 is LQKENI. CDR3 region: CASSLSPGDKSNYGYTF. DNA for the CDR3: TGTGCCAGCTCCCTCTCCCCCGGGGACAAATCTAACTATGGCTACACCTTC.